The rows below give T cell receptor beta chains drawn from one sample of a study of cytomegalovirus exposure and HLA in healthy donors. Data came from immunoSEQ multiplex PCR; TCRdb stores just in-frame clones and leaves some out. This table holds some 140,000 clones, roughly 70% found once. The sequenced material came from PBMCs. The receptor set was obtained from a man aged 35 to 55 in good health and CMV-seronegative. Each CDR3 is given with its conserved first and last residue. The D gene is left open where the match is weak. The listing skips clone size in some rows; elsewhere it reads once, few, many or a size class.

len,v_gene,abundance,d_gene,j_gene,CDR3nt,CDR3aa
12,TRBV28,-,-,TRBJ2-7,TGTGCCAGCAGTTCCTCCCGAGAGGAGCAGTACTTC,CASSSSREEQYF
13,TRBV28,-,-,TRBJ1-5,TGTGCCAGCAGTTTAGTAGAATATCAGCCCCAGCATTTT,CASSLVEYQPQHF
15,TRBV19,-,-,TRBJ1-1,TGTGCCAGTAGTTTTCAGGCCCCGAGGAACACTGAAGCTTTCTTT,CASSFQAPRNTEAFF
13,TRBV7-7,many,TRBD1,TRBJ1-1,TGTGCCAGCAGCGTCGGCACAGGGGCAAAAGCTTTCTTT,CASSVGTGAKAFF
16,TRBV28,-,TRBD1,TRBJ2-2,TGTGCCAGCAGTTTACAAGGACAGGGGTACACCGGGGAGCTGTTTTTT,CASSLQGQGYTGELFF
15,TRBV5-4,-,-,TRBJ2-2,TGTGCCAGCAGCCGATCACAGGGATTTACCGGGGAGCTGTTTTTT,CASSRSQGFTGELFF
16,TRBV6-6,-,TRBD1,TRBJ1-2,TGTGCCAGCAGCGACAGGGGATCCCCTTCTAACTATGGCTACACCTTC,CASSDRGSPSNYGYTF
14,TRBV5-4,once,TRBD2,TRBJ2-3,TGTGCCAGCAGCTTTCGGGGGGGAGCGGATACGCAGTATTTT,CASSFRGGADTQYF
16,TRBV2,-,TRBD1,TRBJ2-7,TGTGCCAGCAGTTCCCCCTGGGGACAGGGAATCCACGAGCAGTACTTC,CASSSPWGQGIHEQYF
14,TRBV30,-,TRBD1,TRBJ2-7,TGTGCCTGGAGTGTACGACAGGGGTTCTACGAGCAGTACTTC,CAWSVRQGFYEQYF
14,TRBV27,-,-,TRBJ2-7,TGTGCCAGCAGTTACTACAGGGGAGGCTACGAGCAGTACTTC,CASSYYRGGYEQYF
12,TRBV12-5,-,-,TRBJ1-2,TGTGCCCGATCGGGCAGGGGTCATGGCTACACCTTC,CARSGRGHGYTF
15,TRBV18,once,-,TRBJ2-3,TGTGCCAGCTCACCACCTTCTCCTAGCACAGATACGCAGTATTTT,CASSPPSPSTDTQYF
14,TRBV19,-,-,TRBJ2-1,TGTGCCAGTAGTATAGGTACAGGAAACAATGAGCAGTTCTTC,CASSIGTGNNEQFF
14,TRBV18,-,TRBD2,TRBJ2-5,TGTGCCAGCTCAGAGGCTAGCGGGAGAGAGACCCAGTACTTC,CASSEASGRETQYF
12,TRBV29-1,few,TRBD1,TRBJ2-7,TGCAGCGTCGGGACAGTAACCTACGAGCAGTACTTC,CSVGTVTYEQYF
14,TRBV30,-,-,TRBJ1-1,TGTGCCTGGAGTCCCGGGTTTGCAAACACTGAAGCTTTCTTT,CAWSPGFANTEAFF
14,TRBV6-1,-,-,TRBJ1-4,TGTGCCAGCAGCCGGGAGGGAAGAAGTGAAAAACTGTTTTTT,CASSREGRSEKLFF
14,TRBV6-5,-,-,TRBJ1-5,TGTGCCAGCAGTTACTCAGGGGCCGATCAGCCCCAGCATTTT,CASSYSGADQPQHF
17,TRBV28,few,TRBD2,TRBJ2-2,TGTGCCAGCAGTCCGGGACTAGCGGGCTTCTTCACCGGGGAGCTGTTTTTT,CASSPGLAGFFTGELFF
13,TRBV7-2,-,-,TRBJ1-5,TGTGCCAGCAGCTTAGTCAACAATCAGCCCCAGCATTTT,CASSLVNNQPQHF
14,TRBV6-5,-,-,TRBJ2-4,TGTGCCAGCAGAAAAACAGGGAAGGGTAACATTCAGTACTTC,CASRKTGKGNIQYF
15,TRBV6-5,-,-,TRBJ1-2,TGTGCCAGCAGTTATTCCAGGGGTGGTAACTATGGCTACACCTTC,CASSYSRGGNYGYTF
15,TRBV6-5,-,-,TRBJ2-5,TGTGCCAGCAGTTACGCCGGGACTCACCAAGAGACCCAGTACTTC,CASSYAGTHQETQYF
14,TRBV7-9,-,TRBD1,TRBJ1-2,TGTGCCAGCAGTTCGGACAGGGCTAGGGCTGGCTACACCTTC,CASSSDRARAGYTF
14,TRBV25-1,few,TRBD1,TRBJ2-1,TGTGCCAGTATACCGGGACAGGGATACAATGAGCAGTTCTTC,CASIPGQGYNEQFF
15,TRBV18,-,-,TRBJ1-1,TGTGCCAGCTCGCCATTGGGAGGGTCGAACACTGAAGCTTTCTTT,CASSPLGGSNTEAFF
15,TRBV4-2,-,TRBD2,TRBJ2-7,TGTGCCAGCAGCCCGGGGACTAGCGGAAGCTACGAGCAGTACTTC,CASSPGTSGSYEQYF
13,TRBV14,-,-,TRBJ1-3,TGTGCCAGCAGCCCCGGGACTGGAAACACCATATATTTT,CASSPGTGNTIYF
14,TRBV19,-,-,TRBJ2-3,TGTGCCAGTAGTATAGGCGGAAGGTGGGATACGCAGTATTTT,CASSIGGRWDTQYF
15,TRBV5-1,-,TRBD1,TRBJ2-3,TGCGCCAGCAGCAAAGGACAGGGTTCGCCAGATACGCAGTATTTT,CASSKGQGSPDTQYF
16,TRBV5-6,-,-,TRBJ2-2,TGTGCCAGCAGACCTGTTAGGGGCACGAACACCGGGGAGCTGTTTTTT,CASRPVRGTNTGELFF
15,TRBV19,-,TRBD1,TRBJ2-7,TGTGCCAGTAGTATAGGAACAGGGGGTAGCTACGAGCAGTACTTC,CASSIGTGGSYEQYF
15,TRBV30,-,TRBD1,TRBJ1-5,TGTGCCTGGAGTGTAGCTGGACAGGGTGATCAGCCCCAGCATTTT,CAWSVAGQGDQPQHF
16,TRBV9,-,-,TRBJ1-3,TGTGCCAGCAGCGCGGGACTCCCAGACTCTGGAAACACCATATATTTT,CASSAGLPDSGNTIYF
19,TRBV7-9,-,TRBD1,TRBJ2-1,TGTGCCAGCAGCCAGCCGGGGACAGGGGGGAGCGGGAGAGTTTATGAGCAGTTCTTC,CASSQPGTGGSGRVYEQFF
14,TRBV29-1,-,TRBD2,TRBJ2-3,TGCAGCGTTGTCCCTAGCGGGGGTGGAGATACGCAGTATTTT,CSVVPSGGGDTQYF
16,TRBV11-3,-,-,TRBJ1-1,TGTGCCAGCAGCTTACGGACGGGACAAATGAACACTGAAGCTTTCTTT,CASSLRTGQMNTEAFF
16,TRBV11-3,once,-,TRBJ1-1,TGTGCCAGCAGCTTGGTCCGGGGGGCGATGAACACTGAAGCTTTCTTT,CASSLVRGAMNTEAFF
15,TRBV7-9,few,-,TRBJ2-3,TGTGCCAGCAGCTGGAGCAGTCACAGCACAGATACGCAGTATTTT,CASSWSSHSTDTQYF
16,TRBV19,-,-,TRBJ1-1,TGTGCCAGTAGTATCCTAGAAGGGGGACAGAACACTGAAGCTTTCTTT,CASSILEGGQNTEAFF
14,TRBV7-2,-,TRBD2,TRBJ2-7,TGTGCCAGCAGCCAACGGACGGGGGAGGGCGAGCAGTACTTC,CASSQRTGEGEQYF
14,TRBV6-4,-,TRBD2,TRBJ2-5,TGTGCCAGCCCCTGGGCTAGCGGACAAGAGACCCAGTACTTC,CASPWASGQETQYF
15,TRBV30,-,TRBD1,TRBJ2-2,TGTGCCTGGAGTGCAGGACAGGGAGGAACCGGGGAGCTGTTTTTT,CAWSAGQGGTGELFF
14,TRBV19,-,TRBD1,TRBJ1-2,TGTGCCAGTAGTATCCCGGGACAGGGGAGGCGCTACACCTTC,CASSIPGQGRRYTF
15,TRBV6-5,-,-,TRBJ1-5,TGTGCCAGCAGTTACTCGGCCCGTAGCAATCAGCCCCAGCATTTT,CASSYSARSNQPQHF
14,TRBV6-1,-,TRBD2,TRBJ2-5,TGTGCCAGCAGGCTCGGAAGGGAGGGAGAGACCCAGTACTTC,CASRLGREGETQYF
15,TRBV11-3,-,-,TRBJ2-7,TGTGCCAGCAGCCCGTATTCAGGATTCCTCGACGAGCAGTACTTC,CASSPYSGFLDEQYF
16,TRBV19,-,-,TRBJ2-1,TGTGCCAGTACCCGAGGGGCGGGGAATTCCTACAATGAGCAGTTCTTC,CASTRGAGNSYNEQFF
15,TRBV28,-,TRBD1,TRBJ1-2,TGTGCCAGCAGACTCGGGACAGGGACTATCTATGGCTACACCTTC,CASRLGTGTIYGYTF
17,TRBV11-1,once,-,TRBJ1-2,TGTGCCAGCAGCTTAGGGGCAGGGAATATCGTCGACTATGGCTACACCTTC,CASSLGAGNIVDYGYTF
13,TRBV4-1,-,-,TRBJ1-1,TGCGCCAGCAGCCAAGTAGGGGGCACTGAAGCTTTCTTT,CASSQVGGTEAFF
15,TRBV6-6,-,-,TRBJ2-1,TGTGCCAGCAGTTACTCCACCGGGAGATCGAATGAGCAGTTCTTC,CASSYSTGRSNEQFF
16,TRBV1,-,-,TRBJ2-4,TGCACCAGCTGGGCTAGCGGGAGAAAATCAAAAAACATTCAGTACTTC,CTSWASGRKSKNIQYF
16,TRBV6-1,-,TRBD2,TRBJ2-1,TGTGCCAGCAGTGAATTCCGGGGGGGACTCTACAATGAGCAGTTCTTC,CASSEFRGGLYNEQFF
15,TRBV4-1,-,-,TRBJ2-3,TGCGCCAGCAGCCAAGGGACCCAGAGGGGGGATACGCAGTATTTT,CASSQGTQRGDTQYF
13,TRBV6-1,-,-,TRBJ1-5,TGTGCCAGCACTGGGACACCATCTCAGCCCCAGCATTTT,CASTGTPSQPQHF
15,TRBV4-1,-,-,TRBJ2-3,TGCGCCAGCAGCCAGAGGGATCTCGGCATAGATACGCAGTATTTT,CASSQRDLGIDTQYF